Listed below are T cell receptor beta chains from one sample, sequenced in a study of T cell changes during pregnancy in multiple sclerosis. Sequencing was performed with immunoSEQ multiplex PCR; in TCRdb, only in-frame clones are kept and a portion is missing. The sample has tens of thousands of clones, around 94% seen once. The sample consisted of CD4+ T cells from peripheral blood mononuclear cells, taken in the first trimester of pregnancy. All receptors come from a female donor with multiple sclerosis, enrolled in a pregnancy study. CDR3s include the opening cysteine and the closing phenylalanine or tryptophan. The order of the fields is clone size, J gene, V gene, D gene, CDR3 protein, CDR3 DNA. The D gene is left open where the match is weak. Size is omitted from some rows. Given values are once, few, many or a class for expanded clones.

NA	TRBJ2-1	TRBV19	TRBD2	CASSGYPGLANMYNEQFF	TGTGCCAGTAGTGGATATCCGGGACTAGCCAATATGTACAATGAGCAGTTCTTC
NA	TRBJ1-3	TRBV6-1	TRBD1	CASSAGTASGNTIYF	TGTGCCAGCAGCGCAGGGACAGCCTCTGGAAACACCATATATTTT
NA	TRBJ1-2	TRBV19	TRBD1	CASSTLGQGSSGYTF	TGTGCCAGTAGTACCCTAGGACAGGGTTCTTCTGGCTACACCTTC
NA	TRBJ2-4	TRBV14	NA	CASSQIHSGTTKAKNIQYF	TGTGCCAGCAGCCAAATTCACTCCGGGACAACGAAAGCCAAAAACATTCAGTACTTC
NA	TRBJ2-1	TRBV4-1	NA	CASSLEPSDYNEQFF	TGCGCCAGCAGCCTGGAGCCCTCCGACTACAATGAGCAGTTCTTC
NA	TRBJ2-7	TRBV7-2	NA	CASSLALQTGSYEQYF	TGTGCCAGCAGCTTAGCACTACAGACAGGTTCCTACGAGCAGTACTTC
NA	TRBJ2-7	TRBV5-8	TRBD1	CASSLPGQGTYEQYF	TGTGCCAGCAGCTTACCGGGACAGGGGACCTACGAGCAGTACTTC
NA	TRBJ1-2	TRBV6-5	TRBD1	CASSYSRRGRGYTF	TGTGCCAGCAGTTACTCGAGGAGGGGGCGAGGCTACACCTTC
NA	TRBJ1-2	TRBV14	NA	CASSRGGIGGGYTF	TGTGCCAGCAGTCGAGGCGGCATCGGGGGTGGCTACACCTTC
NA	TRBJ1-4	TRBV6-1	TRBD1	CASSDRGRYEKLFF	TGTGCCAGCAGCGACAGGGGGCGATATGAAAAACTGTTTTTT
NA	TRBJ2-5	TRBV28	TRBD1	CASSSFRDRFETQYF	TGTGCCAGCAGTTCCTTCCGGGACAGGTTTGAGACCCAGTACTTC
NA	TRBJ2-1	TRBV27	NA	CASSFQRAYNEQFF	TGTGCCAGCAGTTTTCAGCGGGCCTACAATGAGCAGTTCTTC
NA	TRBJ2-1	TRBV7-2	NA	CASRSRGGARNEQFF	TGTGCCAGCAGATCGAGGGGGGGCGCAAGGAATGAGCAGTTCTTC
NA	TRBJ1-1	TRBV27	NA	CASSSAQGLMTEAFF	TGTGCCAGCAGTTCCGCCCAGGGTTTGATGACTGAAGCTTTCTTT
NA	TRBJ1-5	TRBV15	TRBD1	CATGREGRGVYSNQPQHF	TGTGCCACAGGTCGCGAGGGCAGGGGGGTTTATAGCAATCAGCCCCAGCATTTT
NA	TRBJ1-1	TRBV14	NA	CASSLKRPGAGTEAFF	TGTGCCAGCAGCCTGAAGCGGCCAGGGGCGGGTACTGAAGCTTTCTTT
once	TRBJ2-1	TRBV7-2	TRBD2	CASSPESGGAYNEQFF	TGTGCCAGCAGCCCTGAAAGCGGGGGGGCCTACAATGAGCAGTTCTTC
once	TRBJ1-2	TRBV7-9	NA	CASTHSRGGHYGYTF	TGTGCCAGCACCCACAGCCGGGGAGGCCACTATGGCTACACCTTC
once	TRBJ2-1	TRBV7-9	NA	CASTPRGEQFF	TGTGCCAGCACCCCCCGGGGTGAGCAGTTCTTC
NA	TRBJ1-2	TRBV27	NA	CASSFFGRETSNYGYTF	TGTGCCAGCAGTTTTTTTGGGCGTGAAACCTCTAACTATGGCTACACCTTC
once	TRBJ1-2	TRBV6-5	NA	CASSYSSDYGYTF	TGTGCCAGCAGTTACTCCTCAGATTATGGCTACACCTTC
NA	TRBJ1-2	TRBV7-8	TRBD1	CASSLRRTGTGGEYGYTF	TGTGCCAGCAGCCTTAGGCGAACCGGGACAGGGGGAGAATACGGCTACACCTTC
few	TRBJ2-3	TRBV6-1	NA	CASSVVDTDTQYF	TGTGCCAGCAGTGTGGTAGACACAGATACGCAGTATTTT
NA	TRBJ2-7	TRBV19	TRBD1	CASSIRAGGSYEQYF	TGTGCCAGTAGTATACGGGCAGGGGGTTCCTACGAGCAGTACTTC
NA	TRBJ2-2	TRBV7-3	NA	CASSTLGYAGLAKGELFF	TGTGCCAGCAGCACCCTGGGATATGCGGGGTTAGCAAAAGGGGAGCTGTTTTTT
NA	TRBJ1-1	TRBV5-6	TRBD1	CASSSGSRTGTRNTEAFF	TGTGCCAGCAGCTCGGGATCACGGACAGGGACTCGGAACACTGAAGCTTTCTTT
NA	TRBJ2-3	TRBV19	NA	CASSIPPGGTDTQYF	TGTGCCAGTAGTATACCCCCCGGGGGCACAGATACGCAGTATTTT
NA	TRBJ2-3	TRBV30	TRBD2	CAWSAGGGADTQYF	TGTGCCTGGAGTGCGGGCGGGGGGGCAGATACGCAGTATTTT
NA	TRBJ1-1	TRBV7-8	TRBD1	CASSTPGQGMNTEAFF	TGTGCCAGCAGCACACCGGGACAGGGCATGAACACTGAAGCTTTCTTT
NA	TRBJ1-1	TRBV5-6	NA	CASSLGDTEAFF	TGTGCCAGCAGCTTAGGGGATACTGAAGCTTTCTTT
NA	TRBJ2-1	TRBV4-2	TRBD2	CASSQDSGGASYNEQFF	TGTGCCAGCAGCCAAGATAGCGGGGGGGCCTCCTACAATGAGCAGTTCTTC
NA	TRBJ1-2	TRBV12-2	NA	CASRLVDRVYDYGYTF	TGTGCAAGTCGCTTAGTGGACAGGGTGTATGACTATGGCTACACCTTC
NA	TRBJ2-1	TRBV4-2	TRBD2	CASSQGGGGAGGRSYNEQFF	TGTGCCAGCAGCCAAGGGGGGGGAGGAGCGGGGGGACGCTCCTACAATGAGCAGTTCTTC
once	TRBJ2-5	TRBV2	NA	CASSAGVVTQYF	TGTGCCAGCAGTGCCGGGGTGGTGACCCAGTACTTC
NA	TRBJ1-2	TRBV30	NA	CAWSVNRLDGYTF	TGTGCCTGGAGTGTAAACAGACTAGATGGCTACACCTTC
many	TRBJ1-3	TRBV18	NA	CASSPEDRSSGNTIYF	TGTGCCAGCTCACCTGAAGACAGGTCTTCTGGAAACACCATATATTTT
NA	TRBJ2-3	TRBV5-6	NA	CASSSYPGDTQYF	TGTGCCAGCAGCTCCTATCCCGGGGATACGCAGTATTTT
NA	TRBJ2-5	TRBV4-1	NA	CASSQELWETQYF	TGCGCCAGCAGCCAAGAGCTATGGGAGACCCAGTACTTC
NA	TRBJ2-5	TRBV27	TRBD2	CASNVGPAGGRETQYF	TGTGCCAGCAACGTTGGACCAGCGGGGGGGCGAGAGACCCAGTACTTC
NA	TRBJ1-2	TRBV18	TRBD1	CASSPTRDRQGYTF	TGTGCCAGCTCACCGACAAGGGACAGGCAAGGCTACACCTTC
NA	TRBJ1-2	TRBV7-9	TRBD1	CASSFATGVYGYTF	TGTGCCAGCAGCTTCGCCACAGGGGTCTATGGCTACACCTTC
NA	TRBJ2-3	TRBV9	TRBD2	CASTSGGAWSTDTQYF	TGTGCCAGCACTAGCGGGGGGGCGTGGAGCACAGATACGCAGTATTTT
NA	TRBJ2-1	TRBV2	NA	CASSTLQAISYNEQFF	TGTGCCAGCAGCACCCTACAGGCGATCTCCTACAATGAGCAGTTCTTC
NA	TRBJ1-1	TRBV25-1	NA	CASSDRRTAEAFF	TGTGCCAGCAGTGACCGGCGGACAGCTGAAGCTTTCTTT
NA	TRBJ2-2	TRBV29-1	TRBD2	CSVVGRGGATGELFF	TGCAGCGTTGTAGGTCGGGGGGGCGCCACCGGGGAGCTGTTTTTT
NA	TRBJ2-1	TRBV27	TRBD2	CASSSTPLAGAYNEQFF	TGTGCCAGCAGTTCAACGCCTCTAGCGGGGGCCTACAATGAGCAGTTCTTC
NA	TRBJ1-1	TRBV29-1	NA	CSVEGRRAEAFF	TGCAGCGTTGAGGGCAGGCGGGCTGAAGCTTTCTTT
NA	TRBJ1-4	TRBV6-6	TRBD1	CASSWTGGEKLFF	TGTGCCAGCAGTTGGACAGGGGGCGAAAAACTGTTTTTT
NA	TRBJ2-7	TRBV2	TRBD1	CASSERQGTEQYF	TGTGCCAGCAGTGAAAGACAGGGGACCGAGCAGTACTTC
NA	TRBJ2-1	TRBV29-1	TRBD1	CSVDTGDIRFF	TGCAGCGTTGACACAGGGGACATACGGTTCTTC
NA	TRBJ1-5	TRBV7-9	NA	CASSLAVSGKSNNQPQHF	TGTGCCAGCAGCCTAGCCGTCTCCGGGAAGAGTAACAATCAGCCCCAGCATTTT
NA	TRBJ1-2	TRBV14	NA	CASSQGMAYGYTF	TGTGCCAGCAGCCAAGGAATGGCTTATGGCTACACCTTC
NA	TRBJ2-1	TRBV9	NA	CASSVSGQRTVTPNEQFF	TGTGCCAGCAGCGTAAGCGGACAGAGGACGGTGACTCCTAATGAGCAGTTCTTC
NA	TRBJ2-3	TRBV6-5	TRBD1	CASSVDRGIVDTQYF	TGTGCCAGCAGTGTGGACAGGGGGATTGTAGATACGCAGTATTTT
NA	TRBJ2-5	TRBV5-6	TRBD2	CASSPAAGGLGRETQYF	TGTGCCAGCAGCCCCGCAGCGGGGGGGCTGGGAAGAGAGACCCAGTACTTC
NA	TRBJ2-2	TRBV19	TRBD2	CASSGTSGLSTGELFF	TGTGCCAGTAGTGGGACTAGCGGGTTGTCCACCGGGGAGCTGTTTTTT
NA	TRBJ2-3	TRBV27	TRBD2	CASSLASGGNTDTQYF	TGTGCCAGCAGTTTAGCTAGCGGGGGGAACACAGATACGCAGTATTTT
NA	TRBJ1-2	TRBV10-3	NA	CATQGYNYGYTF	TGTGCCACACAGGGTTATAACTATGGCTACACCTTC
once	TRBJ2-6	TRBV6-1	NA	CASSEWQSGANVLTF	TGTGCCAGCAGTGAATGGCAGTCTGGGGCCAACGTCCTGACTTTC